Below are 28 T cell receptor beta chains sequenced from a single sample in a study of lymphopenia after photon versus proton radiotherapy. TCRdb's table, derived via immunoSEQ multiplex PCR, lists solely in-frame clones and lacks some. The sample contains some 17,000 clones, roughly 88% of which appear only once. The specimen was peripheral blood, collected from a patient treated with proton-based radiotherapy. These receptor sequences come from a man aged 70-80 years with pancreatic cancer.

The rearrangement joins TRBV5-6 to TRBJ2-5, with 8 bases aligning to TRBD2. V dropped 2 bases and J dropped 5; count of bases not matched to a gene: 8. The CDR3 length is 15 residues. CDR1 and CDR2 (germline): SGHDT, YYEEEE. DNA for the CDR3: TGTGCCAGCAGCTTAAGCGGGGGCCAGCGGGAGACCCAGTACTTC. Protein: CASSLSGGQRETQYF.

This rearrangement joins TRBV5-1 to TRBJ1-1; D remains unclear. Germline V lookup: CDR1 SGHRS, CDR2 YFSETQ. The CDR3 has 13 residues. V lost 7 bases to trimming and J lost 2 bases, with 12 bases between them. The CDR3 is CASGPGINTEAFF. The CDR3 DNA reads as TGCGCCAGCGGGCCGGGGATAAACACTGAAGCTTTCTTT. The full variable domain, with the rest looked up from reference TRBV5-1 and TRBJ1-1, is KAGVTQTPRYLIKTRGQQVTLSCSPISGHRSVSWYQQTPGQGLQFLFEYFSETQRNKGNFPGRFSGRQFSNSRSEMNVSTLELGDSALYLCASGPGINTEAFFGQGTRLTVV.

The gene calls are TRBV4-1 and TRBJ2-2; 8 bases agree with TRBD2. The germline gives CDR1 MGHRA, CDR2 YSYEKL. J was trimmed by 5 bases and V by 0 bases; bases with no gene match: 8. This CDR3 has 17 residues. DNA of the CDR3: TGCGCCAGCAGCCAAGAATCGGGGGGACTAGTGACCGGGGAGCTGTTTTTT. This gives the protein CASSQESGGLVTGELFF.

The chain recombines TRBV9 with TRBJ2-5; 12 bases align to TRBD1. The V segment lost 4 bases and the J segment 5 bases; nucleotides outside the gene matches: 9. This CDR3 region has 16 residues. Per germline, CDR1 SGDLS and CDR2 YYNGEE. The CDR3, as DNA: TGTGCCAGCAGCCCCCGGGACAGGGGGCTCGGGGAGACCCAGTACTTC. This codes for CASSPRDRGLGETQYF.

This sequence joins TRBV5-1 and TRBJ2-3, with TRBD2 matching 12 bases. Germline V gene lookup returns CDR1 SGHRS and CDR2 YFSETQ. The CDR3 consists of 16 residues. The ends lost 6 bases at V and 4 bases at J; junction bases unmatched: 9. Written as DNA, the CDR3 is TGCGCCAGCAATCTAGCGGGAGGGCCCGAAGCAGATACGCAGTATTTT. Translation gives CASNLAGGPEADTQYF.

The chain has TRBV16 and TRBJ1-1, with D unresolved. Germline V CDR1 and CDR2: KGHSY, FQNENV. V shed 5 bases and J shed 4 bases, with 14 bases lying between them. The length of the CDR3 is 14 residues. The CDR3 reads CASSKGQAGTEAFF. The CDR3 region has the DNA TGTGCCAGCAGCAAGGGCCAGGCGGGCACTGAAGCTTTCTTT.

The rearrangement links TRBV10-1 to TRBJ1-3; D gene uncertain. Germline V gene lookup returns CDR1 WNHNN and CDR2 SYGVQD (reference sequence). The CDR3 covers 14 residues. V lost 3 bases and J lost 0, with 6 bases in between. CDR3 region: CASSERSSGNTIYF. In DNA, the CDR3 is TGCGCCAGCAGTGAAAGATCCTCTGGAAACACCATATATTTT.

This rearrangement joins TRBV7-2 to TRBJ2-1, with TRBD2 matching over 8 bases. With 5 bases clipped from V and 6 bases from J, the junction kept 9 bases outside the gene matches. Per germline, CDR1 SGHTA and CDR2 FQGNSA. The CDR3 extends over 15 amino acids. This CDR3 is CASSLSGTSLNEQFF. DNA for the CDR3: TGTGCCAGCAGCCTTAGCGGGACCTCGCTCAATGAGCAGTTCTTC.

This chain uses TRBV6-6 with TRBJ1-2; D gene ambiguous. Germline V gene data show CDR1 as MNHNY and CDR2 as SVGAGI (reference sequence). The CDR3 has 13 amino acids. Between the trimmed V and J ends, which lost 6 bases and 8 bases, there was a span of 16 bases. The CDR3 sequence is CASRSPKRRGYTF. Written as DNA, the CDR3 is TGTGCCAGCAGGAGTCCAAAGCGGAGGGGCTACACCTTC.

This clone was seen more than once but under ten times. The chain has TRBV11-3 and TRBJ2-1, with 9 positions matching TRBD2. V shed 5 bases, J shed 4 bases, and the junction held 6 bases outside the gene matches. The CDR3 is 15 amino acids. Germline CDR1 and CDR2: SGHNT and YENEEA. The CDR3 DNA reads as TGTGCCAGCAGCACCCGGACTAGCGATTACAATGAGCAGTTCTTC. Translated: CASSTRTSDYNEQFF.

CDR3 DNA: TGTGCCAGCAGCGATCAGGGACGCCTGAACACTGAAGCTTTCTTT. Translation gives CASSDQGRLNTEAFF. This chain connects TRBV7-9 to TRBJ1-1; maybe TRBD1 (5 bases). CDR3 length equals 15 residues. CDR1 and CDR2 from the germline V gene are SEHNR and FQNEAQ (reference sequence). V lost 5 bases and J lost 0, with 13 bases in between.

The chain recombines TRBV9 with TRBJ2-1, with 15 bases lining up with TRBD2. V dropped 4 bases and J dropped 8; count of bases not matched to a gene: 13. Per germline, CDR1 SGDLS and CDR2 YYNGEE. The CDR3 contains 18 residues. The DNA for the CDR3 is TGTGCCAGCAGCCTCCCCCGGACTAGCGGGGGGGCCATGGATGAGCAGTTCTTC. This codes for CASSLPRTSGGAMDEQFF.

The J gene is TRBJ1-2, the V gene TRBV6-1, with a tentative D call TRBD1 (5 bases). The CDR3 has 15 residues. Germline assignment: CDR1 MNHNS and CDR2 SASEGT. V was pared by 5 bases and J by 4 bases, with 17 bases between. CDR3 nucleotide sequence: TGTGCCAGCAGTTTGCAAACCGGGACGGTCTATGGCTACACCTTC. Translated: CASSLQTGTVYGYTF.

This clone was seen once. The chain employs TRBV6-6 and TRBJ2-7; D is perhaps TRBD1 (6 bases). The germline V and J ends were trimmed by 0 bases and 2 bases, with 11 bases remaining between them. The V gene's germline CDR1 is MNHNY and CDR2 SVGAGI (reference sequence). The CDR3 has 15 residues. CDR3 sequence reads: CASSYSRTATYEQYF. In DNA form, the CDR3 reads TGTGCCAGCAGTTACTCCCGGACAGCGACCTACGAGCAGTACTTC.

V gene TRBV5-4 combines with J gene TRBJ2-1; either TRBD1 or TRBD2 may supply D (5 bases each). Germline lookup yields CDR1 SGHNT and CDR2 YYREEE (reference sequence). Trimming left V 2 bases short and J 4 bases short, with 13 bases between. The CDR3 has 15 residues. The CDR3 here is CASSFPGSPYNEQFF. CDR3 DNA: TGTGCCAGCAGCTTTCCAGGGAGCCCTTACAATGAGCAGTTCTTC.

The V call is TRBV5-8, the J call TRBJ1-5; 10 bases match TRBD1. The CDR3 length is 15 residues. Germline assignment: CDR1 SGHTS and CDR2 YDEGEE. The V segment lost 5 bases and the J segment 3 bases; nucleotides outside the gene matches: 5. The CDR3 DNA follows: TGTGCCAGCAGTCGGGACAGGGGATCCAATCAGCCCCAGCATTTT. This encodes CASSRDRGSNQPQHF.

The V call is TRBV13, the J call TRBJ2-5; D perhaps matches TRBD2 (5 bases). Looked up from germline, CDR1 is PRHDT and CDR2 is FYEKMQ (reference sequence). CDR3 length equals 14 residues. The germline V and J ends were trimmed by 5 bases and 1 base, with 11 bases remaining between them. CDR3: CASSGWGVQETQYF. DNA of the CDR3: TGTGCCAGCAGCGGTTGGGGAGTCCAAGAGACCCAGTACTTC.

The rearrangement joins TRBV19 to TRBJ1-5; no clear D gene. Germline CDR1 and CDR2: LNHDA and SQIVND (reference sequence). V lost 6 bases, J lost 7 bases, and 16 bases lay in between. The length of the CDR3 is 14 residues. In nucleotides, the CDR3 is TGTGCCAGTAGCGACCCGGGGTTAGGACAGCCCCAGCATTTT. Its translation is CASSDPGLGQPQHF.

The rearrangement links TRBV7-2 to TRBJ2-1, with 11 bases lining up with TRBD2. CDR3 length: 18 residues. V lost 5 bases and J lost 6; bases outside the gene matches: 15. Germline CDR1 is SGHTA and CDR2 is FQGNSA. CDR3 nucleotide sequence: TGTGCCAGCAGCCGACAGGGAATAGCGGGGGGGCTCTTCAATGAGCAGTTCTTC. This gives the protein CASSRQGIAGGLFNEQFF.

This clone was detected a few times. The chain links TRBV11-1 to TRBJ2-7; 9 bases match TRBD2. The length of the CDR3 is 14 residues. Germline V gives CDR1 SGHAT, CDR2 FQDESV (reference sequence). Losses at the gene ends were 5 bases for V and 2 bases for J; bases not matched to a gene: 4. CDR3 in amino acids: CASSPLAGAYEQYF. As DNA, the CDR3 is TGTGCCAGCAGCCCCTTAGCGGGAGCCTACGAGCAGTACTTC.

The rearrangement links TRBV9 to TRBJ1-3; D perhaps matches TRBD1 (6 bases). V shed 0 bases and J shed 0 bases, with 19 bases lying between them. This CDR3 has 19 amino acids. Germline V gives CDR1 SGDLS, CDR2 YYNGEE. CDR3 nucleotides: TGTGCCAGCAGCGTAGCGGGAGGGGGGACCTGGGGCTCTGGAAACACCATATATTTT. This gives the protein CASSVAGGGTWGSGNTIYF.

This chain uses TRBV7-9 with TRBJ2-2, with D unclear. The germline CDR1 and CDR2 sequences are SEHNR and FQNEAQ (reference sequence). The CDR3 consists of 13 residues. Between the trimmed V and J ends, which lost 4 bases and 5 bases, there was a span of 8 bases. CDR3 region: CASSSLSTGELFF. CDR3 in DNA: TGTGCCAGCAGCTCCCTTTCGACCGGGGAGCTGTTTTTT.

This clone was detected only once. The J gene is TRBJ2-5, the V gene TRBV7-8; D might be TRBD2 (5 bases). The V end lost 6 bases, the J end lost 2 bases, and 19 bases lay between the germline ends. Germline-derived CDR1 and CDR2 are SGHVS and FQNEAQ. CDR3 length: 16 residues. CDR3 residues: CASRLKRAGRQETQYF. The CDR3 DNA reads TGTGCCAGCAGGCTCAAGAGGGCAGGTCGACAAGAGACCCAGTACTTC.

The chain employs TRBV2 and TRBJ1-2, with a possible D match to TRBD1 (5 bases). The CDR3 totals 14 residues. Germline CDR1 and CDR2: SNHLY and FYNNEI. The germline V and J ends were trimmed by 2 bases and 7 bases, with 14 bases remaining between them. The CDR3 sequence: CASSERRGASGYTF. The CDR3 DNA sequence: TGTGCCAGCAGTGAACGTAGGGGCGCGTCTGGCTACACCTTC.

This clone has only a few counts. The CDR3 DNA reads as TGTGCCAGCAGTTCTGGACGGGAGAATCAGCCCCAGCATTTT. Translation: CASSSGRENQPQHF. The chain employs TRBV6-6 and TRBJ1-5; the D is unclear. Germline V gives CDR1 MNHNY, CDR2 SVGAGI (reference sequence). The germline V and J ends were trimmed by 4 bases and 4 bases, with 11 bases remaining between them. The CDR3 is 14 residues long.

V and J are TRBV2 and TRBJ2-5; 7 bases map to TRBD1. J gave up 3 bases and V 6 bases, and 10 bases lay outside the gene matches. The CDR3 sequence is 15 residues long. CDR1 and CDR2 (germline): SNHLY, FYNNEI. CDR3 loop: CASRRDRAYEETQYF. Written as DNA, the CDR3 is TGTGCCAGCAGACGAGACAGGGCTTACGAAGAGACCCAGTACTTC.

The CDR3 DNA sequence: TGTGCCAGCAGTCCTCTTTCCATGAACACTGAAGCTTTCTTT. It codes for CASSPLSMNTEAFF. The chain is built from TRBV7-9 and TRBJ1-1, with D unresolved. The V gene lost 6 bases and the J gene lost 0 bases, with 11 bases spanning the gap. The CDR3 contains 14 residues. Per germline, CDR1 SEHNR and CDR2 FQNEAQ (reference sequence).

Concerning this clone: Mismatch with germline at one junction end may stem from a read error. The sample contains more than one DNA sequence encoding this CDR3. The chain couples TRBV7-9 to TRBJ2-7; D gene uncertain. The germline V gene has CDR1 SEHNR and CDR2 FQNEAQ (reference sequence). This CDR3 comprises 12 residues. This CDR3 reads CASSPPDYEQYF. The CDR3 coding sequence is TGCGCCAGCAGCCCCCCCGACTACGAGCAGTACTTC.